This T cell receptor beta chain emerged from a study of cytomegalovirus exposure and HLA in healthy donors. Study-wide results and caveats: Association with HLA alleles at 0.05 false discovery rate was found for around 15,000 TCR beta sequences in a later analysis.

This clone was seen more than once but under ten times. Antigen: not known. The CDR3 covers 15 residues. Trimming took off 4 bases at V and 3 bases at J, with 14 bases between the two ends. Germline loops: CDR1 SGHDT, CDR2 YYEEEE. PCR was performed using 60 Vbeta and 13 Jbeta primers. The method was immunoSEQ multiplex PCR; TCRdb's version includes in-frame clones alone and lacks a portion of them. The table shows tens of thousands of clones, with around 72% occurring only once. Material: PBMCs. This chain uses TRBV5-6 with TRBJ1-3, with D unresolved. The sequence came from a woman aged 40 to 55 in good health and CMV-seropositive. CDR3 coding DNA: TGTGCCAGCAGCCGCGGGAGGTTCTTTGGAAACACCATATATTTT. Translation gives CASSRGRFFGNTIYF.